Below, 10 T cell receptor beta chains from the same sample are listed, as sequenced in a study of shared clonotypes between healthy human individuals. Sequenced by immunoSEQ multiplex PCR; TCRdb stores in-frame clones only, minus some. The sample holds a few million clones, roughly 93% seen once. Sequencing used naive CD4+ T cells from PBMCs. Indicated subset: CD45RA+ positively selected. Receptor source: a man aged 18-30 years in good health. Some clones in this sample may be carry-over from other donors' samples.

The chain has TRBV18 and TRBJ2-2; D not resolved. V was pared by 0 bases and J by 0 bases, with 5 bases between. The germline gives CDR1 KGHSH, CDR2 LQKENI. CDR3 length: 15 residues. The CDR3: CASSPPNSNTGELFF. CDR3 DNA: TGTGCCAGCTCACCACCGAATTCGAACACCGGGGAGCTGTTTTTT.

This clone was picked up one time. The genes are TRBV7-6 and TRBJ2-2; D remains ambiguous. The germline V gene has CDR1 SGHVS and CDR2 FNYEAQ. This CDR3 contains 16 residues. V was shortened by 7 bases and J by 0 bases, with 15 bases between the two germline ends. The CDR3, as DNA: TGTGCCAGCAATACGCCCGGTCTCTCGAACACCGGGGAGCTGTTTTTT. Amino acid sequence: CASNTPGLSNTGELFF. Supplemented by reference TRBV7-6 and TRBJ2-2, the full variable domain reads GAGVSQSPRYKVTKRGQDVALRCDPISGHVSLYWYRQALGQGPEFLTYFNYEAQQDKSGLPNDRFSAERPEGSISTLTIQRTEQRDSAMYRCASNTPGLSNTGELFFGEGSRLTVL.

The chain has TRBV4-2 and TRBJ2-4; D might be TRBD1 or TRBD2, each matching 5 bases. Germline-derived CDR1 and CDR2 are LGHNA and YNFKEQ. The CDR3 spans 15 residues. V was trimmed by 1 base and J by 9 bases, leaving 16 bases between them. This CDR3 is CASSQVGGIFGIQYF. CDR3 nucleotides: TGTGCCAGCAGCCAAGTTGGGGGAATCTTCGGCATTCAGTACTTC.

CDR3 nucleotides: TGCGCCAGCCGGGGACAGGGGTACAATGAGCAGTTCTTC. Its protein product is CASRGQGYNEQFF. The chain employs TRBV5-1 and TRBJ2-1, with TRBD1 identical over 10 bases. CDR1 is SGHRS and CDR2 is YFSETQ in the germline V gene. This CDR3 spans 13 amino acids. Trimming removed 7 bases from V and 4 bases from J; junction bases left unmatched: 2.

V gene TRBV28 combines with J gene TRBJ2-1, with 7 nucleotides matching TRBD2. Germline V gene sequence: CDR1 MDHEN, CDR2 SYDVKM. The CDR3 is made up of 17 amino acids. The J segment lost 7 bases and the V segment lost 3 bases, leaving 15 bases of the junction unmatched. The CDR3, as DNA: TGTGCCAGCAGTTTCCCGGGCCCCGCGGGAGTGTGGAATGAGCAGTTCTTC. Protein product: CASSFPGPAGVWNEQFF.

The chain joins TRBV14 to TRBJ2-4; D may match TRBD1 or TRBD2 (6 bases each). CDR3 length equals 18 residues. Germline values: CDR1 SGHDN, CDR2 FVKESK. The germline V and J ends were trimmed by 1 base and 4 bases, with 20 bases remaining between them. CDR3 protein: CASSQGLDPRDNKNIQYF. Here the CDR3 DNA reads TGTGCCAGCAGCCAAGGACTCGATCCGCGGGACAATAAAAACATTCAGTACTTC.

V and J are TRBV5-4 and TRBJ1-1; D is perhaps TRBD1 (6 bases). Germline loops: CDR1 SGHNT, CDR2 YYREEE (reference sequence). With 3 bases removed from V and 1 base from J, the gap between germline ends came to 19 bases. This CDR3 contains 17 residues. The CDR3 DNA is TGTGCCAGCAGCTCCCCCCTTTTGACAGGATCGAACACTGAAGCTTTCTTT. This encodes CASSSPLLTGSNTEAFF.

This chain joins TRBV5-8 and TRBJ2-7; D remains ambiguous. Looked up from germline, CDR1 is SGHTS and CDR2 is YDEGEE. The ends were cut back, 5 bases at V and 2 bases at J, with 8 bases in the middle. The CDR3 loop spans 12 amino acids. The CDR3 DNA follows: TGTGCCAGCAGGAGAGATACCTACGAGCAGTACTTC. As protein: CASRRDTYEQYF.

Here the CDR3 reads CASSLERGQASNQPQHF. As DNA, the CDR3 is TGTGCCAGCAGCTTAGAACGGGGACAGGCAAGCAATCAGCCCCAGCATTTT. This chain links TRBV11-3 with TRBJ1-5; 8 bases fit TRBD1. Germline lookup yields CDR1 SGHNT and CDR2 YENEEA. Trimming at V came to 0 bases and at J to 1 base, leaving 5 bases not matched to a gene. The CDR3 covers 17 residues.

The chain couples TRBV15 to TRBJ1-2; D is uncertain. Trimming removed 4 bases at V and 6 bases at J, with 12 bases between. CDR1 and CDR2 (germline): LNHNV, YYDKDF (reference sequence). The CDR3 has 13 residues. The CDR3 region is CATSTGSRNGYTF. The CDR3, as DNA: TGTGCCACCAGCACTGGATCGAGAAATGGCTACACCTTC.